The entry that follows covers one T cell receptor beta chain sequence. Produced via immunoSEQ multiplex PCR; TCRdb's table is partial and in-frame only. The table includes hundreds of thousands of clones, about 87% detected once. The CDR3 is 14 residues long. The junction had 9 bases not matched to a gene; V was cut back by 5 bases and J by 8 bases. Germline lookup yields CDR1 SGHRS and CDR2 YFSETQ. These data come from a study of shared T cell receptors in the human thymus. This same sample was also taken into another study, of human thymus T cells.

This TCR was recovered from a boy under three years old with a congenital heart defect. Sequencing was done on a sample of thymocytes. The rearrangement uses TRBV5-1 and TRBJ1-3; 8 nucleotides match TRBD1. This CDR3 is CASRRPGQDDTIYF. CDR3 coding DNA: TGCGCCAGCAGGCGTCCGGGACAGGACGACACCATATATTTT.